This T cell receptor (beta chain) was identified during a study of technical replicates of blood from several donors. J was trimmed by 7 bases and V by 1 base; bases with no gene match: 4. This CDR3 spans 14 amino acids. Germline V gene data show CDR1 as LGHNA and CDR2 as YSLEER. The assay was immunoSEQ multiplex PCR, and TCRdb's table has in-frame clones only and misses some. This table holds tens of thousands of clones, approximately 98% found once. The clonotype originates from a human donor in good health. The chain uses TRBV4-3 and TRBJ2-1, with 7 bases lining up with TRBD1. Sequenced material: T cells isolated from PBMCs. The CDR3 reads CASSQGQGVNEQFF. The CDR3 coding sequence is TGCGCCAGCAGCCAAGGACAGGGAGTGAATGAGCAGTTCTTC.